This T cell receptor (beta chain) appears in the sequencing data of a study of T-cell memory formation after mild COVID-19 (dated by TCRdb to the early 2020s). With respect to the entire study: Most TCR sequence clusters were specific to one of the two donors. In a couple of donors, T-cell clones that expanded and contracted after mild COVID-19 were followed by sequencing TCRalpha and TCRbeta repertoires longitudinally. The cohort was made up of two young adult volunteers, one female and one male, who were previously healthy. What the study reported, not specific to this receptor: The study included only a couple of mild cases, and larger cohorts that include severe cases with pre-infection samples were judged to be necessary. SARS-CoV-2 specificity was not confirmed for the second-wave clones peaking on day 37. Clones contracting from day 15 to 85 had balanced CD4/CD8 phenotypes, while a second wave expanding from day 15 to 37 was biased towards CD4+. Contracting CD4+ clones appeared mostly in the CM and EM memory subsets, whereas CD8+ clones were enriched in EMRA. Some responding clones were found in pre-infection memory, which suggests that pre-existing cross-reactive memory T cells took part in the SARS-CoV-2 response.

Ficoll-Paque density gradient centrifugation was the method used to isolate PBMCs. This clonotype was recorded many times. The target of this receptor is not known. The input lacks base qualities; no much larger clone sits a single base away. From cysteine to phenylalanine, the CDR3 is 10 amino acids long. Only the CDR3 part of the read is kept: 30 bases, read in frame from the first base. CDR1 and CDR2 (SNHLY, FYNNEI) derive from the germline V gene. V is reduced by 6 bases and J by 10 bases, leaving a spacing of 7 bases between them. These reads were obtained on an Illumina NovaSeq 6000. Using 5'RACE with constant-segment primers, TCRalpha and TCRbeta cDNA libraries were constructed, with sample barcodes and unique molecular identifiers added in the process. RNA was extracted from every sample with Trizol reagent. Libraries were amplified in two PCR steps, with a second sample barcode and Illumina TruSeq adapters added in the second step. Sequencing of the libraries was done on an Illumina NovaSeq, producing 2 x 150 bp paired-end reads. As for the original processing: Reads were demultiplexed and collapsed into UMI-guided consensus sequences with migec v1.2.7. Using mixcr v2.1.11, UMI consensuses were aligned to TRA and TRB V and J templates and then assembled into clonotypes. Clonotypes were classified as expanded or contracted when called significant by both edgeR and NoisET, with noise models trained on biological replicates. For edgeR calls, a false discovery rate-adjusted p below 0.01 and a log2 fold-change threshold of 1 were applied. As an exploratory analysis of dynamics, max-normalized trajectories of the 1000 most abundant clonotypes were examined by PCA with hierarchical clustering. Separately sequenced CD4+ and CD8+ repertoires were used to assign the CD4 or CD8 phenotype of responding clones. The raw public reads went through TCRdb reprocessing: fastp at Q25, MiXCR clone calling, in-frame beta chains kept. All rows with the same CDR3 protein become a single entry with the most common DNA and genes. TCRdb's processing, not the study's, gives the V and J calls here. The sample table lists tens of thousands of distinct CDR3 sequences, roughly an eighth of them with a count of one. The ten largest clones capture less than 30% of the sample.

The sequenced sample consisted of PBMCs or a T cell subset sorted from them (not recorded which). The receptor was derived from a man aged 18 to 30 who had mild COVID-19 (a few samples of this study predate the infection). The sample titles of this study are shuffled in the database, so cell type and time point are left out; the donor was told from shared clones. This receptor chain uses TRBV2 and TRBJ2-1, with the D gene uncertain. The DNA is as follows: TGTGCCAGCAGATTTAGGGAGCAGTTCTTC. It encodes CASRFREQFF.